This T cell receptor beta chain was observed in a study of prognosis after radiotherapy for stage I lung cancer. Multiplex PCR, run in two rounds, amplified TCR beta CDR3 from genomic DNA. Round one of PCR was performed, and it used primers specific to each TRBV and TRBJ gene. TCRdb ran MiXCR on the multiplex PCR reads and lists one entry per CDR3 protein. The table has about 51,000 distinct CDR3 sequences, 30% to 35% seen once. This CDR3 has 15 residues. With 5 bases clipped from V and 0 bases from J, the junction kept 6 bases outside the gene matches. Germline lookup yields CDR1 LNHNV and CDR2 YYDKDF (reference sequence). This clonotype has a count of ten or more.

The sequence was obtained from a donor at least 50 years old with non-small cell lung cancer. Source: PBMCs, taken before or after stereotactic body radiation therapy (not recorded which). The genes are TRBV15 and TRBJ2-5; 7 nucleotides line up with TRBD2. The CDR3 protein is CATSARLADQETQYF. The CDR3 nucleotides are TGTGCCACCAGCGCCCGTCTAGCGGACCAAGAGACCCAGTACTTC.